One and the same sample provided the 22 T cell receptor beta chains below, sequenced in a study of T cell responses to AZD1222 COVID-19 vaccine. The assay was immunoSEQ multiplex PCR, and TCRdb's table has in-frame clones only and misses some. Altogether about 150,000 clones are present, more than 90% being singletons, with the ten largest covering more than 1.3%. Sequencing used peripheral blood, obtained 28 days after the second AZD1222 dose. The receptors here all came from an adult who received the AZD1222 COVID-19 vaccine.

The chain uses TRBV5-6 and TRBJ2-5; possibly TRBD1 or TRBD2 for D (5 bases each). Looked up from germline, CDR1 is SGHDT and CDR2 is YYEEEE. Trimming shortened V by 2 bases and J by 5 bases, and 16 bases separated the two germline ends. This CDR3 has 15 residues. CDR3 nucleotides: TGTGCCAGCAGCTTCGGGGCAGGGTTTGAGGAGACCCAGTACTTC. Translating gives CASSFGAGFEETQYF.

This rearrangement joins TRBV27 to TRBJ1-5, with D perhaps matching TRBD1 (5 bases). V lost 3 bases and J lost 1, with 13 bases in between. Germline V CDR1 and CDR2: MNHEY, SMNVEV (reference sequence). The CDR3 contains 16 residues. The CDR3 loop reads CASSLGGSRSNQPQHF. In nucleotides, the CDR3 is TGTGCCAGCAGTTTGGGGGGATCCCGCAGCAATCAGCCCCAGCATTTT.

The chain is built from TRBV9 and TRBJ1-2; 8 bases are shared with TRBD1. The CDR3 loop spans 15 amino acids. CDR1 and CDR2 (germline): SGDLS, YYNGEE. Unmatched junction bases numbered 3, after V lost 1 base and J lost 1 base. The CDR3 DNA sequence: TGTGCCAGCAGCGTATCAGGGGGCGTTAACTATGGCTACACCTTC. It specifies CASSVSGGVNYGYTF.

This clone was picked up one time. The V call is TRBV2, the J call TRBJ1-5, with D possibly being TRBD1 (5 bases). The V and J ends lost 8 bases and 9 bases respectively, with 17 bases between them. CDR3 length: 13 residues. Germline CDR1 SNHLY, CDR2 FYNNEI. CDR3 in amino acids: CASRLPGPGPQHF. In DNA, the CDR3 is TGTGCCAGCCGCTTGCCGGGGCCGGGGCCCCAGCATTTT.

The count of this clone is one. CDR3 region: CASSIGGRASDTQYF. CDR3 nucleotides: TGTGCCAGTAGTATAGGCGGGAGAGCATCAGATACGCAGTATTTT. The chain recombines TRBV19 with TRBJ2-3; 7 bases map to TRBD2. Looked up from germline, CDR1 is LNHDA and CDR2 is SQIVND (reference sequence). The V and J ends lost 1 base and 4 bases, in that order; junction bases with no gene match: 5. The CDR3 extends over 15 amino acids. The variable domain in full, completed from reference TRBV19 and TRBJ2-3, reads DGGITQSPKYLFRKEGQNVTLSCEQNLNHDAMYWYRQDPGQGLRLIYYSQIVNDFQKGDIAEGYSVSREKKESFPLTVTSAQKNPTAFYLCASSIGGRASDTQYFGPGTRLTVL.

V and J are TRBV6-5 and TRBJ1-1; no clear D. The CDR3 is made up of 13 amino acids. V lost 8 bases to trimming and J lost 0 bases, with 10 bases between them. CDR1 is MNHEY and CDR2 is SVGAGI in the germline V gene. The CDR3: CASEGNMNTEAFF. CDR3 in DNA: TGTGCCAGCGAGGGAAACATGAACACTGAAGCTTTCTTT.

The CDR3 coding sequence is TGTGCCAGCAGTTCCCACCTTCGAGGCAGTTACTACGAGCAGTACTTC. This encodes CASSSHLRGSYYEQYF. The V call is TRBV28, the J call TRBJ2-7; no reliable D call. The CDR3 runs to 16 residues. In germline, CDR1 is MDHEN, CDR2 SYDVKM. Trimming left V 4 bases short and J 3 bases short, with 19 bases between. Full variable domain (remainder filled in from reference TRBV28 and TRBJ2-7): DVKVTQSSRYLVKRTGEKVFLECVQDMDHENMFWYRQDPGLGLRLIYFSYDVKMKEKGDIPEGYSVSREKKERFSLILESASTNQTSMYLCASSSHLRGSYYEQYFGPGTRLTVT.

The chain is built from TRBV6-2 or TRBV6-3 and TRBJ1-1; 11 nucleotides align to TRBD1. CDR3 size: 15 residues. The V gene end was trimmed by 2 bases and the J gene end by 5 bases; junction bases not matched to a gene: 4. The germline gives CDR1 MNHEY, CDR2 SVGEGT. As DNA, the CDR3 is TGTGCCAGCAGTTACGCCGGGACAGGGGGAACTGAAGCTTTCTTT. Encoded protein: CASSYAGTGGTEAFF.

This sequence joins TRBV13 and TRBJ1-2; D is uncertain. Germline CDR1 and CDR2: PRHDT and FYEKMQ (reference sequence). V was trimmed by 4 bases and J by 8 bases, leaving 17 bases between them. The CDR3 has 14 residues. CDR3 region: CASSYGAAVRGYTF. The CDR3 region has the DNA TGTGCCAGCAGCTACGGAGCCGCCGTGAGAGGCTACACCTTC.

The J gene is TRBJ2-5, the V gene TRBV6-5, with D perhaps matching TRBD2 (5 bases). This CDR3 has 14 amino acids. From germline, CDR1 is MNHEY and CDR2 SVGAGI. V was shortened by 3 bases and J by 1 base, with 9 bases between the two germline ends. The DNA for the CDR3 is TGTGCCAGCAGTTATACTAGGTCCCAAGAGACCCAGTACTTC. Residues: CASSYTRSQETQYF.

The V call is TRBV9, the J call TRBJ1-4; weak D call: TRBD1 (5 bases). This CDR3 has 16 residues. In germline, CDR1 is SGDLS, CDR2 YYNGEE. V lost 4 bases to trimming and J lost 6 bases, with 19 bases between them. The CDR3 here is CASSRTWGGPDEKLFF. The CDR3 DNA sequence: TGTGCCAGCAGCCGAACCTGGGGGGGACCGGATGAAAAACTGTTTTTT.

J is TRBJ1-4 and V is TRBV6-5; D uncertain. Germline-derived CDR1 and CDR2 are MNHEY and SVGAGI. Trimming took 0 bases from V and 10 from J, leaving 12 bases between them. The CDR3 runs to 14 residues. The CDR3 protein is CASSYSGIGGKLFF. The CDR3 DNA reads TGTGCCAGCAGTTACTCTGGGATTGGAGGAAAACTGTTTTTT.

This chain connects TRBV11-2 to TRBJ1-2; D is uncertain. The germline CDR1 and CDR2 sequences are SGHAT and FQNNGV. The CDR3 contains 13 residues. Trimming took off 1 base at V and 5 bases at J, with 8 bases between the two ends. The CDR3 is CASSLGTPYGYTF. DNA of the CDR3: TGTGCCAGCAGCTTAGGGACTCCGTATGGCTACACCTTC.

The V and J genes are TRBV6-5 and TRBJ1-5, with TRBD1 as a possible D gene (5 bases). Between the trimmed V and J ends, which lost 2 bases and 4 bases, there was a span of 9 bases. Per the germline V gene, CDR1 is MNHEY and CDR2 is SVGAGI. CDR3 length equals 14 residues. The CDR3 spells CASSYAGPNQPQHF. The CDR3 DNA reads TGTGCCAGCAGTTACGCAGGGCCGAATCAGCCCCAGCATTTT.

This chain connects TRBV7-3 to TRBJ2-6; a weak D match, TRBD2 (6 bases). V gave up 2 bases and J gave up 2 bases, with 10 bases separating them. The CDR3 is 16 amino acids. From germline, CDR1 is SGHTA and CDR2 FQGTGA. CDR3 in amino acids: CASSLGPSAGANVLTF. CDR3 DNA: TGTGCCAGCAGCTTAGGCCCTAGCGCTGGGGCCAACGTCCTGACTTTC.

As DNA, the CDR3 is TGTGCCAGTAGTACTTTCGAACAGACTGACTATGGCTACACCTTC. Translating gives CASSTFEQTDYGYTF. The rearrangement joins TRBV19 to TRBJ1-2; D call uncertain. CDR3 length: 15 amino acids. Trimming cost V 4 bases and J 3 bases, with 15 bases left between them. Germline values: CDR1 LNHDA, CDR2 SQIVND (reference sequence). The entire variable domain, with the rest obtained from reference TRBV19 and TRBJ1-2, is as follows: DGGITQSPKYLFRKEGQNVTLSCEQNLNHDAMYWYRQDPGQGLRLIYYSQIVNDFQKGDIAEGYSVSREKKESFPLTVTSAQKNPTAFYLCASSTFEQTDYGYTFGSGTRLTVV.

The chain is built from TRBV24-1 and TRBJ2-5; D perhaps matches TRBD2 (6 bases). V dropped 4 bases and J dropped 7 bases, with 18 bases sitting between them. This CDR3 has 15 amino acids. Germline V gives CDR1 KGHDR, CDR2 SFDVKD. CDR3 in amino acids: CATSDPLRRGGTQYF. DNA of the CDR3: TGTGCCACCAGTGACCCTTTAAGGAGGGGTGGGACCCAGTACTTC.

This clone was counted between two and nine times. The rearrangement joins TRBV28 to TRBJ1-1; TRBD1 matches 8 bases. V was clipped by 5 bases and J by 1 base; unmatched bases: 3. CDR3 length: 14 amino acids. Germline V CDR1 and CDR2: MDHEN, SYDVKM. The CDR3 coding sequence is TGTGCCAGCAGTCGGGACAGGTGGAACACTGAAGCTTTCTTT. This translates into CASSRDRWNTEAFF.

The V gene is TRBV19, the J gene TRBJ1-2; D is unresolved. V gave up 4 bases and J gave up 4 bases, with 7 bases separating them. This CDR3 contains 12 residues. The germline V gene encodes CDR1 LNHDA and CDR2 SQIVND (reference sequence). The CDR3 region is CASSTHSYGYTF. The DNA of the CDR3 is TGTGCCAGTAGTACCCACAGCTATGGCTACACCTTC.

CDR3 DNA: TGTGCCAGCTCACCACCAAAAGGTCGACCCGAGCAGTTCTTC. Translated: CASSPPKGRPEQFF. This sequence joins TRBV18 and TRBJ2-1; D remains unclear. Germline V lookup: CDR1 KGHSH, CDR2 LQKENI. The CDR3 runs to 14 residues. Between the trimmed V and J ends, which lost 0 bases and 10 bases, there was a span of 13 bases.

The gene calls are TRBV19 and TRBJ2-3, with 7 positions matching TRBD2. Germline assignment: CDR1 LNHDA and CDR2 SQIVND (reference sequence). J lost 5 bases, V lost 6 bases, and 8 bases had no gene match. This CDR3 spans 14 amino acids. The CDR3 protein is CASRGRLAGDTQYF. The CDR3 DNA reads TGTGCCAGTAGGGGACGACTAGCCGGAGATACGCAGTATTTT.

The genes are TRBV28 and TRBJ2-7; weak D call: TRBD1 (6 bases). The CDR3 runs to 14 residues. CDR1 is MDHEN, CDR2 SYDVKM, per germline. V lost 6 bases to trimming and J lost 4 bases, with 16 bases between them. The CDR3 sequence is CASSLGDIRYEQYF. In nucleotides, the CDR3 is TGTGCCAGCAGCCTGGGGGACATTCGGTACGAGCAGTACTTC.